A single TCR beta chain is shown here with its context. What it binds is unknown. The data are from a study of CD8 T cells in ankylosing spondylitis. Broader study findings: Existing reports had already noted some motif variants in reactive arthritis synovial fluid and blood. A motif of 7 to 9 highly homologous TCR beta variants was seen as apparently characteristic of ankylosing spondylitis blood.

TCRdb analysed the 5' RACE reads with MiXCR anew, one entry per CDR3 protein. The sample includes 150,000 to 200,000 distinct CDR3 sequences, roughly 13% seen only once; the top ten take roughly 9.6%. Trimming pared 4 bases from V and 5 bases from J, leaving 21 bases between. CDR1 is MGHRA, CDR2 YSYEKL, per germline. The CDR3 contains 16 residues. V and J are TRBV4-1 and TRBJ2-7, with a weak D call TRBD1 (5 bases). This receptor was obtained from a female donor with ankylosing spondylitis or in good health (not recorded which). Sequencing was done on a sample of blood, either unsorted or a sorted T cell fraction (not recorded which). The CDR3 region is CASSPILRQSGHEQYF. The CDR3 DNA reads as TGCGCCAGCAGCCCCATACTTCGACAGTCAGGCCACGAGCAGTACTTC.